This T cell receptor (beta chain) was captured in a study of blood T cell repertoires in COVID-19. Study-level background: Samples of COVID-19 (acute and convalescent) were obtained from the United States, Italy and Spain.

In the authors' workflow: Amplification from reference gene primers served as the basis for estimated nucleated cell counts. TCRdb's copy holds only in-frame clones and misses some; the assay was immunoSEQ multiplex PCR. From that table come the V and J calls and clone size; the DNA was used to work out D and trimming. The data hold 200,000 to 300,000 clones, with around 90% observed a single time. The CDR3 runs 14 residues. Per germline, CDR1 MNHEY and CDR2 SMNVEV (reference sequence). The trim removed 3 bases at V and 9 bases at J, leaving 5 bases unmatched. J is TRBJ2-1 and V is TRBV27, with TRBD2 matching 10 bases. This TCR derives from a person aged 18-29 years with COVID-19, enrolled during active disease. The sample was peripheral blood. The CDR3 reads CASSFLAGDREQFF. The CDR3 nucleotides are TGTGCCAGCAGTTTCCTAGCGGGAGATCGTGAGCAGTTCTTC.